The TCR beta chain described here comes from a study of shared clonotypes between healthy human individuals. Overall study: Three plates were used per donor for CD4 naive, three for CD4 memory, two for CD8 naive and one for CD8 memory. Study-level points and caveats: Investigators expected sequencing depth to affect clonotype sharing among donors.

Recent vaccinations or acute infections were absent in the healthy HIV-negative adult donors. The test was conducted at deep level. Profiled with immunoSEQ multiplex PCR; TCRdb holds only in-frame clones, not every one. This table has more than 2 million clones, approximately 96% appearing once. This CDR3 contains 15 residues. Germline CDR1 SGHDT, CDR2 YYEEEE. After removal of 5 bases from V and 4 bases from J, the junction contained 7 bases not matched to a gene. As concerns this clone: What it binds is not known.

Sequenced: naive CD4+ T cells sorted from blood. The subset: CD45RA+ positively selected. The chain uses TRBV5-6 and TRBJ2-3, with 10 bases aligning to TRBD2. The clonotype was recovered from a man between 18 and 29 years old in good health. CDR3 sequence: CASSYQRGGPDTQYF. DNA for the CDR3: TGTGCCAGCAGTTACCAGCGGGGGGGCCCAGATACGCAGTATTTT.